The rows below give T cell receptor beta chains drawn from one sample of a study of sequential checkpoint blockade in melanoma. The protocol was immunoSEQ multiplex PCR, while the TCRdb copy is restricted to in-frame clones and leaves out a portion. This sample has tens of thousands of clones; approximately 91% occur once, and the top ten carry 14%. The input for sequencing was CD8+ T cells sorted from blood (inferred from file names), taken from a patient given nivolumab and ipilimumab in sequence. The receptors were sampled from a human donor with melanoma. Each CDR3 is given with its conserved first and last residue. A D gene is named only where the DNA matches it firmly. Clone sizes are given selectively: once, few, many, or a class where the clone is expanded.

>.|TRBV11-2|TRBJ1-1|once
TGTGCCAGCAGCTTCGGTCTCGGGGATATAAACACTGAAGCTTTCTTT
CASSFGLGDINTEAFF
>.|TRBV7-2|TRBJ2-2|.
TGTGCCAGCAGCTTAAGCATAGTGACCGGGGAGCTGTTTTTT
CASSLSIVTGELFF
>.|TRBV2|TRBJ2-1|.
TGTGCCATCCCCGCTAGCTCCTACAATGAGCAGTTCTTC
CAIPASSYNEQFF
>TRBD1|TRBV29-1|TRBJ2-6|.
TGCAGCGTTGGACAGGGAAAGGCTGGGGCCAACGTCCTGACTTTC
CSVGQGKAGANVLTF
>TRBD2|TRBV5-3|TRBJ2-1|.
TGTGCCAGAAGCGTCCGACTAGCGGGGGGGCCTGAGCAGTTCTTC
CARSVRLAGGPEQFF
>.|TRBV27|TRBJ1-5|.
TGTGCCAGCAGTTTTGGTTCGGGCAATCAGCCCCAGCATTTT
CASSFGSGNQPQHF
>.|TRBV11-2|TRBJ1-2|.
TGTGCCAGCAGCATTTCCCCCCTGTATGGCTACACCTTC
CASSISPLYGYTF
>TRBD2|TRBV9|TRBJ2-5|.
TGTGCCAGCAGCAGAGCGGGGTGGGAGACCCAGTACTTC
CASSRAGWETQYF
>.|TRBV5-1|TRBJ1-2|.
TGCGCCAGCAGCCCCCGTGGAGGGTCCTATGGCTACACCTTC
CASSPRGGSYGYTF
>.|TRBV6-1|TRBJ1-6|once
TGTGCCAGCAGTGAACGAAACATCCAGGGAATGCTGGACTTT
CASSERNIQGMLDF
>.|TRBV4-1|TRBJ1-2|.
TGCGCCAGCAGCCAAGAAGGGGCAGGCCCTGACTATGGCTACACCTTC
CASSQEGAGPDYGYTF
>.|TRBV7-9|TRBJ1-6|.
TGTGCCAGCAGCCCCCAGGATCGGTCACCCCTCCACTTT
CASSPQDRSPLHF
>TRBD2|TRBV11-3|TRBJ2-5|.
TGTGCCAGCAGCGCTCTAGCGGGAGGTTCTGAGACCCAGTACTTC
CASSALAGGSETQYF
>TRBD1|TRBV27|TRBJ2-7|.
TGTGCCAGCAGTTTATCGATAGGGGACAGGTCCTACGAGCAGTACTTC
CASSLSIGDRSYEQYF
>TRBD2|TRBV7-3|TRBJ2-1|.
TGTGCCAGCAGCTTAGGGGTAGCGGGAGGGAATGAGCAGTTCTTC
CASSLGVAGGNEQFF
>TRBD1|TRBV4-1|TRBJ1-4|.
TGCGCCAGCAGCTACCACCTCGGGACAGAAAATAATGAAAAACTGTTTTTT
CASSYHLGTENNEKLFF
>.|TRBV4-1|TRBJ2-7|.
TGCGCCAGCAGCCAGGTGGAGGGCGGGTCCTACGAGCAGTACTTC
CASSQVEGGSYEQYF
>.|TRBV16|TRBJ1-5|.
TGTGCCAGCAGCCAATCGGGGCAGTGGAATCAGCCCCAGCATTTT
CASSQSGQWNQPQHF
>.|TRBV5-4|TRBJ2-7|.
TGTGCCAGCAGCACCCCCGGGACACATAACTACGAGCAGTACTTC
CASSTPGTHNYEQYF
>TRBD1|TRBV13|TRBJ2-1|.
TGTGCCAGCAGCTTAGGGACAGGGGCCGCTATCAATGAGCAGTTCTTC
CASSLGTGAAINEQFF
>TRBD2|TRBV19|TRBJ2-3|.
TGTGCCAGTAGCGGCGGGGGGCAGAGCACAGATACGCAGTATTTT
CASSGGGQSTDTQYF
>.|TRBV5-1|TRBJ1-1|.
TGCGCCAGCAGCTTGCGAACAGGGACTGAAGCTTTCTTT
CASSLRTGTEAFF
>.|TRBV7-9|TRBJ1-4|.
TGTGCCAGCAGCCTGACAGGCACTTCTAATGAAAAACTGTTTTTT
CASSLTGTSNEKLFF
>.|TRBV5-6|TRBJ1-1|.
TGTGCCAGCAGCTATCGGACAAGGGCGAACACTGAAGCTTTCTTT
CASSYRTRANTEAFF
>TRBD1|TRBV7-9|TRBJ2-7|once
TGTGCCAGCAGCTTCCCACAGGGGGCGGAGTACGAGCAGTACTTC
CASSFPQGAEYEQYF
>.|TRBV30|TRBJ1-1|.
TGTGCCTGGAGTCTTTCAGGACTTGAAGCTTTCTTT
CAWSLSGLEAFF
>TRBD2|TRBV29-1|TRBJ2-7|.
TGCAGCGGAGGTAGCGGGGACTCCTACGAGCAGTACTTC
CSGGSGDSYEQYF
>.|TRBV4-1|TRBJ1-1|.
TGCGCCAGCAGCCCCTCCGGGACAGAAGCTTTCTTT
CASSPSGTEAFF
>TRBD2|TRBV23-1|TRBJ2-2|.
TGCGCCAGCAGTCAGCCCCAGAGCGGGGGGGCCGGGTTCACCGGGGAGCTGTTTTTT
CASSQPQSGGAGFTGELFF
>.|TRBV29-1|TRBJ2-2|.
TGCAGCGTTGTCCTCCGGTCCGGGGAGCTGTTTTTT
CSVVLRSGELFF
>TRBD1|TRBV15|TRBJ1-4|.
TGTGCCACCAGCGTACAGGGGGCGTTTGCAACTAATGAAAAACTGTTTTTT
CATSVQGAFATNEKLFF
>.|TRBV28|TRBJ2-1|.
TGTGCCAGCAGTTTCAGGGTCTACAATGAGCAGTTCTTC
CASSFRVYNEQFF